This section outlines one TCR beta chain sequence together with its context. Method: immunoSEQ multiplex PCR; TCRdb's copy keeps in-frame clones and lacks some. This sample has a few hundred thousand clones; 83% occur once, and the top ten carry approximately 5.4%. Germline CDR1 reads MNHEY; CDR2 reads SVGAGI. This CDR3 has 14 residues. Germline trimming cut 7 bases from V and 7 bases from J; bases unmatched to any gene: 10. This specimen belongs to a study of blood T cell repertoires in COVID-19. Study-wide background: The analysed material was cDNA or gDNA that came from T cells, B-cell-depleted T cells, or PBMCs.

The chain employs TRBV6-5 and TRBJ2-1; 7 nucleotides match TRBD2. The TCR originated in a woman aged 50 to 60 who had recovered from COVID-19. Sequenced: PBMCs or T cells enriched from blood (not recorded which). CDR3 region: CASTSGDARNEQFF. CDR3 bases: TGTGCCAGCACTAGCGGAGACGCTAGGAATGAGCAGTTCTTC.